The rows below give T cell receptor beta chains drawn from one sample of a study of shared clonotypes between healthy human individuals. Profiled with immunoSEQ multiplex PCR; TCRdb holds only in-frame clones, not every one. The sample records approximately 88,000 clones, 68% being singletons. The sample was memory CD8+ T cells sorted from blood. All receptors derive from a man aged 30-40 years in good health. CDR3s include the opening cysteine and the closing phenylalanine or tryptophan.

j_gene,v_gene,CDR3aa
TRBJ2-1,TRBV28,CASASTGGHDEQFF
TRBJ2-1,TRBV11-2,CASSAGPGLDNEQFF
TRBJ1-2,TRBV4-3,CASSQDRGGIDGYTF
TRBJ1-2,TRBV7-3,CASSQKMDF
TRBJ1-1,TRBV11-1,CASSLGDRGAGAEAFF
TRBJ2-3,TRBV4-3,CASSPDSLSTDTQYF
TRBJ1-4,TRBV6-1,CASSEGTGGSEKLFF
TRBJ2-7,TRBV11-2,CASSLVSAEYEQYF
TRBJ2-2,TRBV10-1,CASSESVDNTGELFF
TRBJ2-1,TRBV7-2,CASSTYRGGYEQFF
TRBJ1-2,TRBV18,CASSKQGYTF
TRBJ1-1,TRBV7-9,CASSLQTGKEAFF
TRBJ2-3,TRBV11-2,CASSKAGGRDTQYF
TRBJ2-3,TRBV6-1,CASSDEAGGTDTQYF
TRBJ2-1,TRBV6-5,CASSSSGGFYNEQFF
TRBJ2-7,TRBV28,CASNALWTSSSQYF
TRBJ2-7,TRBV28,CASSGLDYEQYF
TRBJ2-1,TRBV10-3,CAIMRQGGNGYEQFF
TRBJ2-7,TRBV7-9,CASSPRYLPEQYF
TRBJ1-2,TRBV4-1,CASSQDGGGLGGYTF
TRBJ2-1,TRBV4-2,CASSQEDRVGYNEQFF
TRBJ2-7,TRBV7-8,CASSLDRVGSYEQYF
TRBJ2-1,TRBV29-1,CSVMTVQKQFF
TRBJ2-1,TRBV2,CASSEPSNNEQFF
TRBJ1-1,TRBV7-9,CASSLGGGGDTEAFF
TRBJ1-2,TRBV25-1,CASSDTKRASTYGYTF
TRBJ2-7,TRBV12-5,CASGLDGPYEQYF
TRBJ2-5,TRBV5-1,CASSRGTAQETQYF
TRBJ2-2,TRBV19,CASSTPLHLITGELFF
TRBJ2-7,TRBV5-6,CASRATGAPWDEQYF
TRBJ2-2,TRBV5-4,CASSFGTGELFF